This record covers a single TCR beta chain. Trimming at V came to 5 bases and at J to 0 bases, leaving 6 bases not matched to a gene. The CDR3 extends over 16 amino acids. Germline V gives CDR1 MDHEN, CDR2 SYDVKM. This sample was taken from a study of technical replicates of blood from a handful of donors. Using immunoSEQ multiplex PCR, the repertoire was profiled, and TCRdb retains in-frame clones only, with some absent. The sample has about 8,700 clones; roughly nine tenths are singletons. Sequencing used PBMCs. This clonotype was sampled from a human donor in good health. The chain employs TRBV28 and TRBJ2-1; the match to TRBD2 covers 8 bases. CDR3 amino acids: CASSLESGSSYNEQFF. Written as DNA, the CDR3 is TGTGCCAGCAGTCTTGAGAGCGGGAGCTCCTACAATGAGCAGTTCTTC.